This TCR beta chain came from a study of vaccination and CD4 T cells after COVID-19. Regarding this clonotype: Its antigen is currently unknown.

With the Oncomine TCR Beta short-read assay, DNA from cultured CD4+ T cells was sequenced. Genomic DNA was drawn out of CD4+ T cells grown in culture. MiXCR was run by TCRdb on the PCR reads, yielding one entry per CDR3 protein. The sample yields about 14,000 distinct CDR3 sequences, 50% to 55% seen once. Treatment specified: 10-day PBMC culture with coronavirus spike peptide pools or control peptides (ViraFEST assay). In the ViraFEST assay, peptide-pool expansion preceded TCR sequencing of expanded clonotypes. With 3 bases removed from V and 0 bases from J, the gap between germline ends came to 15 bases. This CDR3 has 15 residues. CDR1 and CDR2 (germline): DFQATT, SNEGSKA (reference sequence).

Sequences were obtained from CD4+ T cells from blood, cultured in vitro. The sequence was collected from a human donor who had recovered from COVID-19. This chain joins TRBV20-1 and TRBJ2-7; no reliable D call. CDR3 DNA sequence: TGCAGTGCTAGTAGGGTTTTAGACCTCTCCTACGAGCAGTACTTC. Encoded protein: CSASRVLDLSYEQYF.